These T cell receptor beta chains were read from a single sample in a study of Ad26.COV2.S vaccination and SARS-CoV-2 variants. Clones were sequenced by immunoSEQ multiplex PCR, and TCRdb holds only the in-frame ones, with some missing. The sample holds 350,000 to 500,000 clones, roughly 88% seen once. The material was peripheral blood, obtained in a trial of Ad26.COV2.S vaccine versus placebo. These TCRs come from a person aged 18-60 years who received the Ad26.COV2.S COVID-19 vaccine or a placebo. CDR3s include the opening cysteine and the closing phenylalanine or tryptophan. D genes are given only for firm matches. Only some rows state a clone size, as once, few, many or a class for expanded clones.

abundance	d_gene	v_gene	j_gene	CDR3aa	CDR3nt
NA	NA	TRBV11-3	TRBJ2-3	CASSLTDTQYF	TGTGCCAGCAGCTTGACAGATACGCAGTATTTT
NA	NA	TRBV20-1	TRBJ1-5	CSASRVESNQPQHF	TGCAGTGCTAGTAGGGTGGAGAGCAATCAGCCCCAGCATTTT
NA	NA	TRBV18	TRBJ2-5	CASSPGEETQYF	TGTGCCAGCTCACCGGGGGAAGAGACCCAGTACTTC
NA	TRBD1	TRBV28	TRBJ1-5	CASSRDRVQPQHF	TGTGCCAGCAGCCGGGACAGGGTGCAGCCCCAGCATTTT
NA	TRBD2	TRBV28	TRBJ2-7	CASSLLTLAGKQTPNRHEQYF	TGTGCCAGCAGTTTATTAACGCTAGCGGGAAAACAAACCCCCAACCGCCACGAGCAGTACTTC
NA	NA	TRBV7-9	TRBJ2-2	CASSLRGIRTGELFF	TGTGCCAGCAGCTTACGGGGGATCCGAACCGGGGAGCTGTTTTTT
few	TRBD1	TRBV30	TRBJ1-5	CAWSWTGDSNQPQHF	TGTGCCTGGAGTTGGACAGGCGATAGCAATCAGCCCCAGCATTTT
once	NA	TRBV12-3/TRBV12-4	TRBJ2-2	CASSFPGELFF	TGTGCCAGCAGTTTCCCAGGGGAGCTGTTTTTT
NA	TRBD2	TRBV28	TRBJ2-1	CASSPPGLAGDNEQFF	TGTGCCAGCAGTCCCCCTGGACTAGCGGGAGACAATGAGCAGTTCTTC
NA	TRBD1	TRBV3-1/TRBV3-2	TRBJ2-7	CASSQDRGQSLSYEQYF	TGTGCCAGCAGCCAAGATCGGGGACAGTCCCTTTCCTACGAGCAGTACTTC
NA	TRBD1	TRBV6-6	TRBJ2-7	CASRPQGVSYYEQYF	TGTGCCAGCAGGCCCCAGGGGGTCTCCTATTACGAGCAGTACTTC
NA	NA	TRBV30	TRBJ1-4	CAWSVKQGNEKLFF	TGTGCCTGGAGTGTAAAACAGGGTAATGAAAAACTGTTTTTT
NA	NA	TRBV5-4	TRBJ2-4	CASSTTLQGAKNIQYF	TGTGCCAGCAGCACGACCCTACAGGGAGCCAAAAACATTCAGTACTTC
NA	TRBD1	TRBV27	TRBJ2-7	CASSLRDRVDEQYF	TGTGCCAGCAGTCTACGGGACAGGGTGGACGAGCAGTACTTC
NA	NA	TRBV6-5	TRBJ2-5	CASSSLEYQETQYF	TGTGCCAGCAGTTCCCTAGAGTACCAAGAGACCCAGTACTTC
NA	NA	TRBV28	TRBJ1-1	CASSLADTEAFF	TGTGCCAGCAGTTTGGCCGACACTGAAGCTTTCTTT
NA	NA	TRBV6-1	TRBJ1-1	CASSDNSRLGTEAFF	TGTGCCAGCAGTGATAACAGTCGCTTAGGCACTGAAGCTTTCTTT
NA	NA	TRBV2	TRBJ2-2	CASSPLVAGELFF	TGTGCCAGCAGTCCCTTAGTAGCCGGGGAGCTGTTTTTT
NA	TRBD1	TRBV6-1	TRBJ2-5	CASSETGILRKTQYF	TGTGCCAGCAGTGAGACAGGGATTCTCCGAAAGACCCAGTACTTC
NA	TRBD2	TRBV28	TRBJ2-7	CASNPGGGAGYEQYF	TGTGCCAGCAACCCGGGAGGTGGGGCAGGCTACGAGCAGTACTTC
NA	TRBD1	TRBV7-2	TRBJ2-7	CASSLEGTGPYEQYF	TGTGCCAGCAGCTTAGAAGGGACAGGGCCTTACGAGCAGTACTTC
few	TRBD2	TRBV7-9	TRBJ2-2	CASSSLAGGPTGELFF	TGTGCCAGCAGCTCACTAGCGGGAGGACCCACCGGGGAGCTGTTTTTT
NA	TRBD2	TRBV5-1	TRBJ2-3	CASSLKAGYGRYSTDTQYF	TGCGCCAGCAGCTTGAAAGCGGGATACGGGAGATACAGCACAGATACGCAGTATTTT
NA	TRBD1	TRBV2	TRBJ2-7	CASSVEQGYEQYF	TGTGCCAGCAGTGTCGAACAGGGGTACGAGCAGTACTTC
NA	NA	TRBV6-4	TRBJ2-1	CASSLYGLPSSYNEQFF	TGTGCCAGCAGTCTTTACGGACTACCGAGCTCCTACAATGAGCAGTTCTTC
NA	NA	TRBV15	TRBJ2-2	CATSRVTPTGELFF	TGTGCCACCAGCAGAGTTACCCCGACCGGGGAGCTGTTTTTT
NA	TRBD1	TRBV7-2	TRBJ2-1	CASSLAVPGQEQFF	TGTGCCAGCAGCTTAGCTGTCCCGGGACAGGAGCAGTTCTTC
few	TRBD1	TRBV7-2	TRBJ2-7	CASSGTPTGAVSMYEQYF	TGTGCCAGCAGCGGAACGCCGACAGGGGCAGTCTCAATGTACGAGCAGTACTTC
NA	TRBD1	TRBV27	TRBJ1-2	CASSLGQGDGYTF	TGTGCCAGCAGCCTGGGACAGGGGGATGGCTACACCTTC
NA	NA	TRBV7-8	TRBJ2-7	CATTSAGENSYEQYF	TGTGCCACTACCTCTGCTGGCGAAAACTCCTACGAGCAGTACTTC
NA	TRBD2	TRBV6-2/TRBV6-3	TRBJ2-7	CASSSSGRGEQYF	TGTGCCAGCAGTTCCAGCGGGAGGGGTGAGCAGTACTTC
once	NA	TRBV28	TRBJ1-6	CASNRRPLNSPLHF	TGTGCCAGCAATAGGCGTCCCCTTAATTCACCCCTCCACTTT
NA	NA	TRBV18	TRBJ2-3	CASSPDRSDTQYF	TGTGCCAGCTCACCAGATCGGTCGGATACGCAGTATTTT
NA	NA	TRBV9	TRBJ2-7	CASSPRTDHYEQYF	TGTGCCAGCAGCCCCAGGACAGACCACTACGAGCAGTACTTC